These 15 T cell receptor beta chains came from one sample sequenced in a study of early T cells in non-severe SARS-CoV-2 infection. TCRdb re-derived calls from the 5' RACE reads in MiXCR, one entry per CDR3 protein. The table records around 60,000 distinct CDR3 sequences, roughly 10% of them present only once. Sequenced: whole blood. The receptors stem from an adult who was a healthcare worker with PCR-confirmed SARS-CoV-2 infection or an uninfected control (not recorded which).

This clonotype was observed at least ten times. The rearrangement uses TRBV10-2 and TRBJ1-1; D uncertain. V was pared by 7 bases and J by 5 bases, with 11 bases between. Germline V gene lookup returns CDR1 WSHSY and CDR2 SAAADI. The CDR3 loop spans 12 amino acids. CDR3: CASNTGTTEAFF. The CDR3 coding sequence is TGCGCCAGCAACACGGGAACAACTGAAGCTTTCTTT.

This clonotype was detected ten times or more. The chain uses TRBV20-1 and TRBJ2-3, with D uncertain. The germline V gene has CDR1 DFQATT and CDR2 SNEGSKA (reference sequence). The CDR3 has 16 amino acids. Trimming pared 5 bases from V and 0 bases from J, leaving 18 bases between. The CDR3 reads CSAPGAWSGSTDTQYF. CDR3 bases: TGCAGTGCTCCTGGTGCTTGGAGTGGGAGCACAGATACGCAGTATTTT.

In this sample, this clonotype turned up many times. The CDR3 region has the DNA TGTGCCATCAGGCGCGCAAACAATGAGCAGTTCTTC. Protein: CAIRRANNEQFF. The chain uses TRBV10-3 and TRBJ2-1; unclear D gene. Trimming removed 6 bases from V and 5 bases from J, with 8 bases in between. Germline V lookup: CDR1 ENHRY, CDR2 SYGVKD. The CDR3 length is 12 residues.

CDR3 amino acids: CASSQTTGPYEQYF. DNA of the CDR3: TGCGCCAGCAGCCAAACGACAGGCCCCTACGAGCAGTACTTC. The chain links TRBV5-1 to TRBJ2-7; D is possibly TRBD1 (6 bases). Germline V lookup: CDR1 SGHRS, CDR2 YFSETQ. With 4 bases removed from V and 2 bases from J, the gap between germline ends came to 13 bases. The CDR3 runs to 14 residues.

This sequence joins TRBV20-1 and TRBJ2-3, with 8 bases fitting TRBD2. Germline V gene lookup returns CDR1 DFQATT and CDR2 SNEGSKA (reference sequence). This CDR3 is built from 14 residues. The ends lost 5 bases at V and 1 base at J; junction bases unmatched: 5. CDR3 amino acids: CSARISGGTDTQYF. CDR3 DNA: TGCAGTGCTCGAATTAGCGGGGGCACAGATACGCAGTATTTT.

The table lists this clonotype with many counts. CDR3 sequence (DNA): TGTGCCAGCAGCTTAGATTCCTACACTGAAGCTTTCTTT. Translated: CASSLDSYTEAFF. This rearrangement joins TRBV11-3 to TRBJ1-1; D unresolved. Germline values: CDR1 SGHNT, CDR2 YENEEA. There are 13 residues in the CDR3. V was shortened by 0 bases and J by 3 bases, with 5 bases between the two germline ends. The entire variable domain, with the rest obtained from reference TRBV11-3 and TRBJ1-1, is as follows: EAGVVQSPRYKIIEKKQPVAFWCNPISGHNTLYWYLQNLGQGPELLIRYENEEAVDDSQLPKDRFSAERLKGVDSTLKIQPAELGDSAVYLCASSLDSYTEAFFGQGTRLTVV.

As to this clonotype: This may arise from a read error, as a much more abundant clone is one base away. V gene TRBV2 combines with J gene TRBJ2-3, with 10 bases aligning to TRBD2. Trimming cost V 7 bases and J 4 bases; bases outside gene matches: 5. The CDR3 has 14 residues. The germline V gene encodes CDR1 SNHLY and CDR2 FYNNEI. The CDR3 nucleotides read TGTGCCAGCAAGCGGGAGGGAAGCGCAGATACGCAGTATTTT. Its translation: CASKREGSADTQYF.

The sample holds a few counts of this clonotype. The chain combines TRBV9 with TRBJ2-1; D uncertain. Germline assignment: CDR1 SGDLS and CDR2 YYNGEE. The CDR3 has 14 amino acids. Trimming removed 0 bases from V and 6 bases from J, with 10 bases in between. CDR3 sequence: CASSVAMAINEQFF. CDR3 DNA: TGTGCCAGCAGCGTAGCGATGGCAATCAATGAGCAGTTCTTC.

This clonotype was seen repeatedly, ten times or more. This chain connects TRBV9 to TRBJ2-1; unclear D gene. Trimming shortened V by 4 bases and J by 8 bases, and 13 bases separated the two germline ends. The germline gives CDR1 SGDLS, CDR2 YYNGEE. This CDR3 has 13 residues. The CDR3 nucleotides read TGTGCCAGCAGCCCCCGACCTAATGATGAGCAGTTCTTC. It yields the protein CASSPRPNDEQFF.

In this sample, this clonotype turned up many times. This chain uses TRBV21-1 with TRBJ2-1; the table gives TRBD2 as D, unverified against the DNA. TRBV21-1 is a listed pseudogene. The CDR3 covers 16 residues. The CDR3 here is CASRSHGASGRNEQFF. The CDR3 DNA follows: TGTGCCAGCAGGTCGCATGGCGCTAGCGGGAGAAATGAGCAGTTCTTC.

This clonotype was recorded many times. V gene TRBV7-9 combines with J gene TRBJ1-2, with 8 bases matching TRBD1. Germline lookup yields CDR1 SEHNR and CDR2 FQNEAQ (reference sequence). The CDR3 totals 15 residues. After removal of 4 bases from V and 8 bases from J, the junction contained 12 bases not matched to a gene. Written as DNA, the CDR3 is TGTGCCAGCAGCTCCGCGGACAGGGAATCAGGGGGCTACACCTTC. Protein: CASSSADRESGGYTF.

This clonotype has more than one count but fewer than ten. This chain connects TRBV7-9 to TRBJ2-5, with no clear D. This CDR3 comprises 13 residues. With 5 bases removed from V and 1 base from J, the gap between germline ends came to 8 bases. Germline V gene data show CDR1 as SEHNR and CDR2 as FQNEAQ (reference sequence). CDR3 sequence reads: CASSLPSQETQYF. The CDR3 DNA reads as TGTGCCAGCAGCCTACCGAGCCAAGAGACCCAGTACTTC.

A few counts support this clonotype. The chain links TRBV5-1 to TRBJ2-2, with D uncertain. The germline V gene has CDR1 SGHRS and CDR2 YFSETQ. The CDR3 extends over 14 amino acids. Between the trimmed V and J ends, which lost 6 bases and 0 bases, there was a span of 9 bases. The CDR3 DNA reads TGCGCCAGCAAGACTGGCGCGAACACCGGGGAGCTGTTTTTT. Its protein product is CASKTGANTGELFF.

The chain employs TRBV6-5 and TRBJ1-1; D not resolved. Germline V gives CDR1 MNHEY, CDR2 SVGAGI. The CDR3 is made up of 12 amino acids. The V end lost 5 bases, the J end lost 3 bases, and 7 bases lay between the germline ends. CDR3 sequence: CASSPGYTEAFF. The CDR3 DNA reads TGTGCCAGCAGTCCCGGGTACACTGAAGCTTTCTTT.

This clonotype came up a few times. This sequence joins TRBV20-1 and TRBJ2-7, with D maybe TRBD2 (6 bases). The germline V gene has CDR1 DFQATT and CDR2 SNEGSKA (reference sequence). V was trimmed by 0 bases and J by 4 bases, leaving 13 bases between them. This CDR3 is built from 14 residues. The CDR3 DNA is TGCAGTGCTAGAGATCCAGCGGGTCTTTACGAGCAGTACTTC. Its translation: CSARDPAGLYEQYF.